The next 28 T cell receptor beta chains were all read from a single sample in a study of patients and donors after allogeneic stem cell transplantation. TCRdb used MiXCR to reprocess the RT-PCR reads, holding one entry per CDR3 protein. In the table there are 900,000 to 1,000,000 distinct CDR3 sequences, 15% to 20% of which are singletons. Sequenced input: blood, either unsorted or a sorted T cell fraction (not recorded which). All receptors derive from a human donor who was either an allogeneic HSCT recipient or a stem cell or donor lymphocyte infusion donor (not recorded which). It is not recorded whose cells these are; they may come from a transplant donor.

The chain is built from TRBV12-3 or TRBV12-4 and TRBJ2-5; D possibly corresponds to TRBD1 (6 bases). V lost 5 bases to trimming and J lost 5 bases, with 18 bases between them. The CDR3 has 15 amino acids. Written as DNA, the CDR3 is TGTGCCAGCAGTCCCCACAGGGCTCCAAGGGAGACCCAGTACTTC. This encodes CASSPHRAPRETQYF.

The chain combines TRBV4-2 with TRBJ2-7; D not resolved. V was clipped by 5 bases and J by 4 bases, with 6 bases between them. Germline lookup yields CDR1 LGHNA and CDR2 YNFKEQ. CDR3 length: 11 amino acids. As DNA, the CDR3 is TGTGCCAGCAGCAATAATTACGAGCAGTACTTC. Its protein is CASSNNYEQYF.

V usage is TRBV12-5 and J usage is TRBJ1-3, with D uncertain. Trimming removed 5 bases from V and 7 bases from J, with 6 bases in between. The CDR3 has 11 residues. The germline V gene encodes CDR1 LGHNT and CDR2 FRNRAP. CDR3 nucleotides: TGTGCTAGTGGTGTGGACAACACCATATATTTT. Translated: CASGVDNTIYF.

Turning to this clonotype: One end of the junction is discordant with germline, which a read error may explain. V usage is TRBV10-3 and J usage is TRBJ1-2, with D tentatively TRBD1 (5 bases). The CDR3 consists of 14 residues. CDR1 is ENHRY, CDR2 SYGVKD, per germline. The CDR3 DNA sequence: TGTTCCATCAGTTCCTTGACAGAGGGCTATGGCTACACCTTC. Protein sequence: CSISSLTEGYGYTF.

This clonotype turned up a few times. The J gene is TRBJ1-4, the V gene TRBV5-5, with 8 bases aligning to TRBD1. The germline V gene encodes CDR1 SGHKS and CDR2 YYEKEE (reference sequence). Trimming cost V 4 bases and J 2 bases; bases outside gene matches: 7. CDR3 length equals 16 residues. CDR3 coding DNA: TGTGCCAGCAGCCACCAGGGGGCGCGTACTAATGAAAAACTGTTTTTT. It codes for CASSHQGARTNEKLFF.

This clonotype was observed a few times. The V gene is TRBV20-1, the J gene TRBJ2-1, with D possibly being TRBD2 (6 bases). This CDR3 region has 13 residues. The V end was cut by 6 bases, the J end by 1 base, with 10 bases between. From germline, CDR1 is DFQATT and CDR2 SNEGSKA (reference sequence). CDR3 residues: CSAPGTSYNEQFF. CDR3 DNA: TGCAGTGCACCCGGGACTTCCTACAATGAGCAGTTCTTC.

This chain connects TRBV2 to TRBJ2-7, with D tentatively TRBD1 (6 bases). The germline V and J ends were trimmed by 8 bases and 2 bases, with 13 bases remaining between them. Germline V gene sequence: CDR1 SNHLY, CDR2 FYNNEI. CDR3 length: 13 residues. The CDR3 nucleotides read TGTGCCAGCCCCCGACAGGATCCCTACGAGCAGTACTTC. Translated, it gives CASPRQDPYEQYF.

The chain employs TRBV10-3 and TRBJ2-7; 10 positions match TRBD2. The CDR3 covers 16 residues. V dropped 3 bases and J dropped 0; count of bases not matched to a gene: 5. Germline-derived CDR1 and CDR2 are ENHRY and SYGVKD. In nucleotides, the CDR3 is TGTGCCATCAGTGATCCACCTAGCGGGAGCTCCTACGAGCAGTACTTC. This gives the protein CAISDPPSGSSYEQYF.

This clonotype has a handful of counts. The chain recombines TRBV18 with TRBJ1-6; no definite D call. This CDR3 is built from 15 residues. Per the germline V gene, CDR1 is KGHSH and CDR2 is LQKENI. The ends were cut back, 0 bases at V and 5 bases at J, with 8 bases in the middle. The DNA for the CDR3 is TGTGCCAGCTCACCACCTGGAGGGAATAATTCACCCCTCCACTTT. This translates into CASSPPGGNNSPLHF.

V usage is TRBV5-1 and J usage is TRBJ2-7, with D possibly matching TRBD2 (7 bases). Between the trimmed V and J ends, which lost 7 bases and 4 bases, there was a span of 18 bases. This CDR3 has 14 residues. CDR1 and CDR2 (germline): SGHRS, YFSETQ. The CDR3 bases are TGCGCCAGCGCGAGGGGGGGATCGGAGTACGAGCAGTACTTC. Its protein is CASARGGSEYEQYF.

The sample holds a few counts of this clonotype. J is TRBJ1-1 and V is TRBV5-1; D ambiguous. Trimming removed 5 bases from V and 3 bases from J, with 14 bases in between. This CDR3 has 14 amino acids. CDR1 and CDR2 from the germline V gene are SGHRS and YFSETQ. In DNA form, the CDR3 reads TGCGCCAGCAGACCTGCCGGGGAGGACACTGAAGCTTTCTTT. It encodes CASRPAGEDTEAFF.

This clonotype showed up just a few times. The J gene is TRBJ2-1, the V gene TRBV6-5; TRBD2 aligns across 10 bases. The length of the CDR3 is 16 residues. The V gene end was trimmed by 2 bases and the J gene end by 9 bases; junction bases not matched to a gene: 10. Per germline, CDR1 MNHEY and CDR2 SVGAGI. The CDR3 sequence is CASSYGLAGVIGEQFF. CDR3 nucleotide sequence: TGTGCCAGCAGTTACGGGCTAGCGGGAGTTATAGGTGAGCAGTTCTTC.

This clonotype was seen more than once but under ten times. The chain joins TRBV5-1 to TRBJ2-6; possibly TRBD2 for D (5 bases). V was trimmed by 1 base and J by 2 bases, leaving 7 bases between them. Per the germline V gene, CDR1 is SGHRS and CDR2 is YFSETQ. The CDR3 has 15 amino acids. CDR3 sequence: CASSLFGAGANVLTF. The CDR3 nucleotides read TGCGCCAGCAGCTTGTTCGGGGCTGGGGCCAACGTCCTGACTTTC.

This chain joins TRBV24-1 and TRBJ2-2, with 12 nucleotides matching TRBD2. CDR3 length: 17 amino acids. Germline-derived CDR1 and CDR2 are KGHDR and SFDVKD. J gave up 8 bases and V 1 base, and 7 bases lay outside the gene matches. CDR3 in amino acids: CATSDFTSGRRSGELFF. The CDR3 DNA is TGTGCCACCAGTGATTTTACTAGCGGGAGGCGTAGTGGGGAGCTGTTTTTT.

This clonotype was counted between two and nine times. This chain uses TRBV29-1 with TRBJ2-1; 10 bases fit TRBD2. The CDR3 extends over 15 amino acids. Germline CDR1 is SQVTM and CDR2 is ANQGSEA. Trimming cost V 6 bases and J 6 bases; bases outside gene matches: 11. In nucleotides, the CDR3 is TGCAGCGTGCGACAGCGGGGGGGCCTTGTCAATGAGCAGTTCTTC. This gives the protein CSVRQRGGLVNEQFF.

This clonotype was seen only a few times. The gene calls are TRBV18 and TRBJ2-7, with TRBD2 as a possible D gene (5 bases). Per the germline V gene, CDR1 is KGHSH and CDR2 is LQKENI. Trimming took 1 base from V and 7 from J, leaving 8 bases between them. This CDR3 has 12 residues. DNA of the CDR3: TGTGCCAGCTCACCACGACCGGGGGAGCAGTACTTC. Its protein is CASSPRPGEQYF.

This clonotype was detected only a few times. The V and J genes are TRBV6-2 or TRBV6-3 and TRBJ2-2, with D perhaps TRBD2 (6 bases). Trimming shortened V by 7 bases and J by 1 base, and 13 bases separated the two germline ends. The CDR3 length is 15 residues. Per germline, CDR1 MNHEY and CDR2 SVGEGT. CDR3 sequence: CASTSSGWNTGELFF. DNA of the CDR3: TGTGCCAGCACCTCAAGCGGGTGGAACACCGGGGAGCTGTTTTTT.

The V and J genes are TRBV5-6 and TRBJ2-7; 10 bases fit TRBD1. The V gene's germline CDR1 is SGHDT and CDR2 YYEEEE. The V segment lost 5 bases and the J segment 5 bases; nucleotides outside the gene matches: 10. The length of the CDR3 is 15 residues. The DNA for the CDR3 is TGTGCCAGCAGGCTTGAGGGACAGGGGTACCACGAGCAGTACTTC. Residues: CASRLEGQGYHEQYF.

This clonotype has a handful of counts. The chain joins TRBV12-3 or TRBV12-4 to TRBJ2-7; 10 bases align to TRBD2. CDR3 length: 18 residues. Trimming cost V 5 bases and J 0 bases; bases outside gene matches: 13. CDR3 DNA: TGTGCCAGCAGTAAGAGACTAGCGGGTGATAAAACCTCCTACGAGCAGTACTTC. Amino acids: CASSKRLAGDKTSYEQYF.

This clonotype was recorded a few times. The chain carries TRBV7-9 and TRBJ2-2; D uncertain. The germline V and J ends were trimmed by 5 bases and 6 bases, with 13 bases remaining between them. This CDR3 spans 14 amino acids. CDR1 SEHNR and CDR2 FQNEAQ come from the germline V gene (reference sequence). Here the CDR3 DNA reads TGTGCCAGCAGCCCAACAGAAGATCCCGGGGAGCTGTTTTTT. It codes for CASSPTEDPGELFF. Drawing the rest from reference TRBV7-9 and TRBJ2-2, the complete variable domain is DTGVSQNPRHKITKRGQNVTFRCDPISEHNRLYWYRQTLGQGPEFLTYFQNEAQLEKSRLLSDRFSAERPKGSFSTLEIQRTEQGDSAMYLCASSPTEDPGELFFGEGSRLTVL.

This rearrangement joins TRBV20-1 to TRBJ2-3; perhaps D is TRBD1 or TRBD2 (6 bases each). Trimming cost V 2 bases and J 1 base, with 22 bases left between them. The germline V gene has CDR1 DFQATT and CDR2 SNEGSKA (reference sequence). This CDR3 region has 18 residues. CDR3 region: CSARSHVGGTRGTDTQYF. Written as DNA, the CDR3 is TGCAGTGCTAGATCTCACGTGGGCGGGACAAGGGGCACAGATACGCAGTATTTT.

This rearrangement joins TRBV20-1 to TRBJ1-5; unclear D gene. V dropped 2 bases and J dropped 0 bases, with 2 bases sitting between them. From germline, CDR1 is DFQATT and CDR2 SNEGSKA (reference sequence). The CDR3 is made up of 12 amino acids. The CDR3 sequence is CSARNSNQPQHF. The CDR3, as DNA: TGCAGTGCTAGAAATAGCAATCAGCCCCAGCATTTT.

The chain is built from TRBV7-3 and TRBJ1-2; 7 positions agree with TRBD1. The CDR3 loop spans 15 amino acids. The J segment lost 4 bases and the V segment lost 5 bases, leaving 10 bases of the junction unmatched. In germline, CDR1 is SGHTA, CDR2 FQGTGA. The CDR3 spells CASSRRDRSSYGYTF. DNA for the CDR3: TGTGCCAGCAGCCGAAGGGACAGATCTAGCTATGGCTACACCTTC.

The V call is TRBV6-2 or TRBV6-3, the J call TRBJ2-1; D may match TRBD1 or TRBD2 (6 bases each). CDR3 size: 10 residues. CDR1 and CDR2 from the germline V gene are MNHEY and SVGEGT. V was trimmed by 8 bases and J by 9 bases, leaving 8 bases between them. CDR3 bases: TGTGCCAGCGAGGGGGGTGAGCAGTTCTTC. Protein: CASEGGEQFF.

This clonotype has more than one count but fewer than ten. This sequence joins TRBV5-1 and TRBJ1-2; a possible D gene is TRBD1 (5 bases). The germline gives CDR1 SGHRS, CDR2 YFSETQ. Trimming shortened V by 4 bases and J by 3 bases, and 22 bases separated the two germline ends. The CDR3 is made up of 17 amino acids. The CDR3 DNA follows: TGCGCCAGCAGCCCGGACGGCAGGGCGACGGGAGACTATGGCTACACCTTC. It translates to CASSPDGRATGDYGYTF.

The V call is TRBV4-3, the J call TRBJ1-6, with D uncertain. Trimming cost V 1 base and J 4 bases, with 8 bases left between them. CDR1 is LGHNA, CDR2 YSLEER, per germline. The CDR3 loop spans 15 amino acids. Here the CDR3 DNA reads TGCGCCAGCAGCCAAGGCCAGGCTTATAATTCACCCCTCCACTTT. Its protein is CASSQGQAYNSPLHF.

This clonotype has at least ten counts. The chain couples TRBV4-3 to TRBJ2-4; 11 bases match TRBD2. V lost 0 bases, J lost 0 bases, and 7 bases stayed unmatched. The CDR3 runs 19 residues. Germline V gene data show CDR1 as LGHNA and CDR2 as YSLEER. CDR3 sequence reads: CASSQDSGGLAVAKNIQYF. Here the CDR3 DNA reads TGCGCCAGCAGCCAAGATTCGGGGGGACTAGCGGTAGCCAAAAACATTCAGTACTTC.

V is TRBV5-5 and J is TRBJ2-3; 8 nucleotides agree with TRBD1. The CDR3 is made up of 16 amino acids. CDR1 and CDR2 from the germline V gene are SGHKS and YYEKEE (reference sequence). V gave up 0 bases and J gave up 1 base; unmatched junction bases: 4. The CDR3 protein is CASSLAPTGGTDTQYF. In nucleotides, the CDR3 is TGTGCCAGCAGCTTGGCCCCGACAGGGGGCACAGATACGCAGTATTTT.